This entry lists 15 T cell receptor beta chains sequenced from one sample in a study of blood T cell repertoires in COVID-19. The protocol was immunoSEQ multiplex PCR, while the TCRdb copy is restricted to in-frame clones and leaves out a portion. The sample holds 55,000 to 80,000 clones, more than 75% seen once. The sample consisted of peripheral blood. The receptors here all came from a human donor in a cohort sampled during active COVID-19.

The rearrangement uses TRBV9 and TRBJ1-2; no firm D call. This CDR3 spans 12 amino acids. Germline V gene lookup returns CDR1 SGDLS and CDR2 YYNGEE. Between the trimmed V and J ends, which lost 4 bases and 7 bases, there was a span of 11 bases. The CDR3 coding sequence is TGTGCCAGCAGCCCAGGTATAGGTGGCTACACCTTC. This encodes CASSPGIGGYTF.

The gene calls are TRBV27 and TRBJ1-1; maybe TRBD1 (6 bases). Germline loops: CDR1 MNHEY, CDR2 SMNVEV (reference sequence). The CDR3 spans 14 residues. V gave up 6 bases and J gave up 4 bases, with 15 bases separating them. The CDR3, as DNA: TGTGCCAGCAGCAACCTTAGGGGGTCCACTGAAGCTTTCTTT. It codes for CASSNLRGSTEAFF.

DNA of the CDR3: TGTGCCACCAGTGAGTTATACAGGGTTCCCTACGAGCAGTACTTC. Translating it yields CATSELYRVPYEQYF. The chain employs TRBV24-1 and TRBJ2-7, with D possibly TRBD1 on 6 matching bases. CDR3 length: 15 residues. The V end lost 4 bases, the J end lost 2 bases, and 14 bases lay between the germline ends. Germline V gene sequence: CDR1 KGHDR, CDR2 SFDVKD.

The V call is TRBV5-1, the J call TRBJ1-6, with 8 bases fitting TRBD1. Germline CDR1 is SGHRS and CDR2 is YFSETQ. The CDR3 extends over 15 amino acids. Trimming took 5 bases from V and 5 from J; bases not matched to a gene: 6. DNA for the CDR3: TGCGCCAGCAGACCGTCGACAGGGGATAATTCACCCCTCCACTTT. The encoded protein is CASRPSTGDNSPLHF. Combining the CDR3 with reference TRBV5-1 and TRBJ1-6 gives the whole variable domain KAGVTQTPRYLIKTRGQQVTLSCSPISGHRSVSWYQQTPGQGLQFLFEYFSETQRNKGNFPGRFSGRQFSNSRSEMNVSTLELGDSALYLCASRPSTGDNSPLHFGNGTRLTVT.

V and J are TRBV11-3 and TRBJ2-7; the match to TRBD2 covers 9 bases. The junction had 9 bases not matched to a gene; V was cut back by 5 bases and J by 4 bases. The CDR3 extends over 15 amino acids. The germline gives CDR1 SGHNT, CDR2 YENEEA. CDR3 DNA: TGTGCCAGCAGCCCCGGAGGTAGCGGGAGTTACGAGCAGTACTTC. Its translation: CASSPGGSGSYEQYF.

This chain joins TRBV7-9 and TRBJ2-2, with TRBD2 as a possible D gene (5 bases). Germline V gives CDR1 SEHNR, CDR2 FQNEAQ (reference sequence). This CDR3 has 15 residues. Trimming pared 5 bases from V and 3 bases from J, leaving 13 bases between. The CDR3 spells CASSPTTLDTGELFF. The CDR3 DNA reads as TGTGCCAGCAGCCCAACCACACTAGACACCGGGGAGCTGTTTTTT.

The chain uses TRBV3-1 (or the pseudogene TRBV3-2) and TRBJ1-1, with D tentatively TRBD1 (6 bases). CDR3 length: 14 amino acids. Deletions cut 5 bases from V and 1 base from J, with 11 bases between. CDR1 is LGHDT, CDR2 YNNKEL, per germline (reference sequence). CDR3 in amino acids: CASSRGGGNTEAFF. CDR3 nucleotide sequence: TGTGCCAGCAGCAGGGGGGGCGGGAACACTGAAGCTTTCTTT.

V is TRBV5-4 and J is TRBJ2-2; D not certain. In germline, CDR1 is SGHNT, CDR2 YYREEE (reference sequence). CDR3 length equals 15 residues. The V end lost 4 bases, the J end lost 1 base, and 11 bases lay between the germline ends. In DNA form, the CDR3 reads TGTGCCAGCAGCCCCGCCCGGGTGAACACCGGGGAGCTGTTTTTT. This sequence encodes CASSPARVNTGELFF. Together with reference TRBV5-4 and TRBJ2-2, the CDR3 gives the full variable domain: ETGVTQSPTHLIKTRGQQVTLRCSSQSGHNTVSWYQQALGQGPQFIFQYYREEENGRGNFPPRFSGLQFPNYSSELNVNALELDDSALYLCASSPARVNTGELFFGEGSRLTVL.

The chain carries TRBV2 and TRBJ2-7; D possibly corresponds to TRBD2 (5 bases). V was cut by 7 bases and J by 5 bases, with 12 bases left in between. Germline-derived CDR1 and CDR2 are SNHLY and FYNNEI. The CDR3 spans 12 residues. DNA of the CDR3: TGTGCCAGCAAACCGGGGTACGACGAGCAGTACTTC. Residues: CASKPGYDEQYF.

This chain uses TRBV11-2 with TRBJ2-3; tentatively, D is TRBD1 (6 bases). Trimming cost V 5 bases and J 6 bases, with 18 bases left between them. Germline V lookup: CDR1 SGHAT, CDR2 FQNNGV. This CDR3 comprises 15 residues. This chain's CDR3 is CASSKGVVGKDTQYF. In DNA form, the CDR3 reads TGTGCCAGCAGCAAGGGGGTGGTCGGTAAGGATACGCAGTATTTT.

The rearrangement joins TRBV11-2 to TRBJ2-5; 7 bases line up with TRBD1. Germline-derived CDR1 and CDR2 are SGHAT and FQNNGV. With V trimmed by 4 bases and J by 0 bases, 5 bases remained unmatched. The length of the CDR3 is 15 residues. CDR3 bases: TGTGCCAGCAGCTCCGAGGACAGGTACCAAGAGACCCAGTACTTC. Translation gives CASSSEDRYQETQYF.

The chain couples TRBV7-9 to TRBJ1-4, with D possibly matching TRBD1 (6 bases). V was shortened by 6 bases and J by 0 bases, with 11 bases between the two germline ends. The length of the CDR3 is 15 residues. CDR1 is SEHNR and CDR2 is FQNEAQ in the germline V gene (reference sequence). The CDR3 spells CASRVTGTTNEKLFF. CDR3 DNA sequence: TGTGCCAGCAGGGTGACAGGTACAACTAATGAAAAACTGTTTTTT.

V usage is TRBV11-1 and J usage is TRBJ2-7, with D uncertain. With 5 bases removed from V and 5 bases from J, the gap between germline ends came to 16 bases. The length of the CDR3 is 14 residues. Germline CDR1 SGHAT, CDR2 FQDESV (reference sequence). In DNA form, the CDR3 reads TGTGCCAGCAGCCCAGCCGGTAACAGAAACGAGCAGTACTTC. Its protein is CASSPAGNRNEQYF.

V gene TRBV7-9 combines with J gene TRBJ2-5; possibly TRBD1 for D (6 bases). CDR3 length: 17 residues. CDR1 SEHNR and CDR2 FQNEAQ come from the germline V gene (reference sequence). V shed 1 base and J shed 2 bases, with 17 bases lying between them. This CDR3 is CASSLGQVVLKQETQYF. The CDR3 region has the DNA TGTGCCAGCAGCTTAGGACAGGTTGTGTTAAAACAAGAGACCCAGTACTTC.

J is TRBJ1-4 and V is TRBV3-1 (or the pseudogene TRBV3-2), with D possibly matching TRBD1 (5 bases). V lost 5 bases to trimming and J lost 9 bases, with 10 bases between them. This CDR3 spans 12 amino acids. The germline CDR1 and CDR2 sequences are LGHDT and YNNKEL (reference sequence). CDR3 coding DNA: TGTGCCAGCAGCGAGAAGGGGAAAAAACTGTTTTTT. This sequence encodes CASSEKGKKLFF.